This is a list of T cell receptor beta chains from one sample in a study of shared clonotypes between healthy human individuals. Method: immunoSEQ multiplex PCR; TCRdb's copy keeps in-frame clones and lacks some. Of roughly 2.5 million clones listed, over 85% were seen once; the top ten hold around 0.14%. What was sequenced was naive CD4+ T cells sorted from blood. These receptors all come from a man aged 18 to 35 in good health. The CDR3 runs from the conserved cysteine through the conserved F or W. Fields, in order: J gene, clone size, D gene, V gene, CDR3 protein, CDR3 DNA. A D gene is named only where the DNA matches it firmly. The listing skips clone size in some rows; elsewhere it reads once, few, many or a size class.

TRBJ1-5	once	-	TRBV29-1	CSVLVGVGNQPQHF	TGCAGCGTTTTAGTGGGGGTTGGGAATCAGCCCCAGCATTTT
TRBJ2-1	-	-	TRBV18	CASSPGYNEQFF	TGTGCCAGCTCACCTGGGTACAATGAGCAGTTCTTC
TRBJ2-7	-	-	TRBV5-1	CASSLSHALAGNYEQYF	TGCGCCAGCAGCTTGTCTCACGCGTTGGCAGGGAACTACGAGCAGTACTTC
TRBJ2-7	-	-	TRBV5-6	CASSSKSYEQYF	TGTGCCAGCAGCTCCAAGTCCTACGAGCAGTACTTC
TRBJ2-3	-	-	TRBV5-6	CASLRDTLDTQYF	TGTGCCTCCCTCCGGGACACCCTAGATACGCAGTATTTT
TRBJ1-2	once	TRBD1	TRBV5-1	CASSLTTGNNYGYTF	TGCGCCAGCAGCCTTACGACAGGGAATAACTATGGCTACACCTTC
TRBJ2-2	-	-	TRBV2	CASSLDHAGELFF	TGTGCCAGCAGCCTCGATCATGCCGGGGAGCTGTTTTTT
TRBJ1-2	-	-	TRBV21-1	CASSKTGSLDGYTF	TGTGCCAGCAGCAAAACAGGGAGCCTTGATGGCTACACCTTC
TRBJ2-6	-	TRBD2	TRBV7-9	CASSLAGLAGTGANVLTF	TGTGCCAGCAGCTTAGCGGGACTAGCGGGAACTGGGGCCAACGTCCTGACTTTC
TRBJ1-1	-	-	TRBV18	CASSRGGTEAFF	TGTGCCAGCTCTCGCGGCGGCACTGAAGCTTTCTTT
TRBJ1-2	few	-	TRBV19	CASSPHRQEHGYTF	TGTGCCAGTAGTCCCCACAGACAGGAGCATGGCTACACCTTC
TRBJ2-1	-	TRBD2	TRBV9	CASSVATSGRGYNEQFF	TGTGCCAGCAGCGTAGCTACTAGCGGGAGAGGGTACAATGAGCAGTTCTTC
TRBJ2-7	-	TRBD2	TRBV19	CASSPREGGPYEQYF	TGTGCCAGTAGTCCCAGGGAGGGAGGGCCTTACGAGCAGTACTTC
TRBJ2-1	-	TRBD1	TRBV2	CASRPDRAAEQFF	TGTGCCAGCAGGCCTGACAGGGCTGCTGAGCAGTTCTTC
TRBJ2-7	-	-	TRBV19	CASSNLSPPYEQYF	TGTGCCAGTAGTAATCTATCACCCCCCTACGAGCAGTACTTC
TRBJ2-1	-	TRBD1	TRBV11-2	CASQRTGGGNEQFF	TGTGCCAGCCAGAGGACAGGGGGGGGGAATGAGCAGTTCTTC
TRBJ1-2	-	-	TRBV13	CASSLGGGLTGYGYTF	TGTGCCAGCAGCCTTGGAGGAGGGCTTACGGGCTATGGCTACACCTTC
TRBJ2-1	-	-	TRBV7-2	CASSLGFEQFF	TGTGCCAGCAGCTTAGGTTTTGAGCAGTTCTTC
TRBJ2-4	-	-	TRBV5-8	CASRERADRLFRGIQYF	TGTGCCAGCAGGGAGAGGGCCGACAGATTGTTCAGGGGCATTCAGTACTTC
TRBJ2-5	-	TRBD1	TRBV18	CASSRDQGARETQYF	TGTGCCAGCTCCCGGGACCAGGGGGCTAGGGAGACCCAGTACTTC
TRBJ2-7	-	-	TRBV7-2	CASSPQRGISYEQYF	TGTGCCAGCAGCCCCCAGCGTGGAATCTCCTACGAGCAGTACTTC
TRBJ2-7	-	-	TRBV2	CGSGREAYEQYF	TGTGGCAGCGGTAGGGAGGCCTACGAGCAGTACTTC
TRBJ1-2	-	-	TRBV6-5	CATSIDRSYGYTF	TGTGCCACCTCAATCGACAGGAGCTATGGCTACACCTTC
TRBJ2-3	-	TRBD2	TRBV19	CASSVPSGWPWTQYF	TGTGCCAGTAGTGTTCCTAGCGGGTGGCCTTGGACGCAGTATTTT
TRBJ2-7	-	-	TRBV5-5	CASSLFQGSSYEQYF	TGTGCCAGCAGCTTGTTTCAGGGGAGCTCCTACGAGCAGTACTTC